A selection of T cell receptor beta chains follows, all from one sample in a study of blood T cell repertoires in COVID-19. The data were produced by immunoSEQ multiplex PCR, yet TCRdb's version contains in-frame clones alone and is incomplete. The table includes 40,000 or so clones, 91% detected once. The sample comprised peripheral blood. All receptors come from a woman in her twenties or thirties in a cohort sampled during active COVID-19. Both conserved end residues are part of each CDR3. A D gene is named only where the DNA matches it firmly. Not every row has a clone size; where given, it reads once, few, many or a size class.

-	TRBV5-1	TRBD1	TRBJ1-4	CASSFEGADNEKLFF	TGCGCCAGCAGCTTCGAGGGGGCAGATAATGAAAAACTGTTTTTT
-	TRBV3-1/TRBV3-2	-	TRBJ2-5	CASSQVTVASRETQYF	TGTGCCAGCAGCCAAGTTACGGTCGCGTCAAGAGAGACCCAGTACTTC
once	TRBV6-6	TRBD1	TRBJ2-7	CASRPTGQVYEQYF	TGTGCCAGCAGGCCCACCGGACAGGTCTACGAGCAGTACTTC
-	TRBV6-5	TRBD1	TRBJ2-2	CASSKTGVNTGELFF	TGTGCCAGCAGTAAGACAGGGGTGAACACCGGGGAGCTGTTTTTT
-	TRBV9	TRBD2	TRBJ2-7	CASSVATGGTSTYEQYF	TGTGCCAGCAGCGTAGCCACCGGTGGGACTAGCACCTACGAGCAGTACTTC
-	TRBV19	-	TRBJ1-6	CASSIFWVGQQNNSPLHF	TGTGCCAGTAGTATCTTTTGGGTGGGCCAGCAAAATAATTCACCCCTCCACTTT
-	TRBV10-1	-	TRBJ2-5	CASSEGLPEGHQETQYF	TGCGCCAGCAGTGAGGGACTCCCCGAGGGCCACCAAGAGACCCAGTACTTC
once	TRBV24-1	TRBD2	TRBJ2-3	CATSESSGRAADTQYF	TGTGCCACCAGTGAGTCTAGCGGGAGGGCCGCAGATACGCAGTATTTT
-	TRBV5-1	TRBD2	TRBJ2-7	CASSPSGRTGYEQYF	TGCGCCAGCAGTCCAAGCGGGAGGACAGGATACGAGCAGTACTTC
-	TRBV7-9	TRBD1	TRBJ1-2	CASSRQGTYGYTF	TGTGCCAGCAGCCGACAGGGGACCTATGGCTACACCTTC
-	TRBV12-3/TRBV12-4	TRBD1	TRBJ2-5	CASTADRGETQYF	TGTGCCAGCACGGCGGACAGGGGTGAGACCCAGTACTTC
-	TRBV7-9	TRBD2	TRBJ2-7	CASTPGGVTIYEQYF	TGTGCCAGCACCCCGGGGGGGGTGACGATCTACGAGCAGTACTTC
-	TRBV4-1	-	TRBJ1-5	CASSQDWGDQPQHF	TGCGCCAGCAGCCAAGATTGGGGGGATCAGCCCCAGCATTTT
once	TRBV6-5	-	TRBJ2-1	CASSYRGPSSYNEQFF	TGTGCCAGCAGTTACCGCGGGCCCTCCTCCTACAATGAGCAGTTCTTC